This TCR beta chain was observed in a study of T cell repertoires in cytomegalovirus infection. At the level of the study: Use of recently identified HLA-C-restricted and well-studied HLA-B-restricted CMV epitopes was part of the study. Public TCR beta signature analysis indicated the presence of both CMV infection and matching HLA type. Study-wide points: Dominating the ex vivo response were TCR beta clonotypes that were CMV-specific and HLA-C-restricted.

In the case of this clonotype: The antigen is undetermined.

The length of the CDR3 is 17 residues. The ends lost 4 bases at V and 0 bases at J; junction bases unmatched: 4. Germline CDR1 is MNHNS and CDR2 is SASEGT. Each CDR3 protein is one row after TCRdb ran MiXCR on the reads. The sample consists of approximately 260,000 distinct CDR3 sequences, roughly a fifth of them appearing once. This sample comprised cultured PBMCs, obtained from culture after CMV antigen stimulation. The TCR was taken from a human donor in good health (CMV status not recorded). Some clones in this sample may be carry-over from other donors' samples. The genes are TRBV6-1 and TRBJ2-1, with 12 bases aligning to TRBD2. Written as DNA, the CDR3 is TGTGCCAGCAGTGGGACTAGCGGGGTTAGCTCCTACAATGAGCAGTTCTTC. It translates to CASSGTSGVSSYNEQFF.